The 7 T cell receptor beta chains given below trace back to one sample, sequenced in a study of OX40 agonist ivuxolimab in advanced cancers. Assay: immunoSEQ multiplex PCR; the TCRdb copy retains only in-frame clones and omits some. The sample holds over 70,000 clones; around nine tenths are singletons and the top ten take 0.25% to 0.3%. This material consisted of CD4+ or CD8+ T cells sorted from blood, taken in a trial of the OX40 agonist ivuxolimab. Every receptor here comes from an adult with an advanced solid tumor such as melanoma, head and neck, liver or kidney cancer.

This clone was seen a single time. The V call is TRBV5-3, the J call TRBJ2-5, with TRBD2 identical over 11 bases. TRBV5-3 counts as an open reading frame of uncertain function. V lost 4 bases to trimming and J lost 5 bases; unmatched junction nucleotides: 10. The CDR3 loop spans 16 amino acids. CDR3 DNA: TGTGCCAGAAGCCAACAAGGACTAGCGGGTTGGGAGACCCAGTACTTC. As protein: CARSQQGLAGWETQYF.

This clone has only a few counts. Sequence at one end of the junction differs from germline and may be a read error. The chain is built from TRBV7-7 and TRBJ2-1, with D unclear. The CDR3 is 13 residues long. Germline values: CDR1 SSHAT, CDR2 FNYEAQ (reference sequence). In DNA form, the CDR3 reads TGTGCTAGCAGCTCCGATGGCAGGAATGAGCAGTTCTTC. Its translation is CASSSDGRNEQFF.

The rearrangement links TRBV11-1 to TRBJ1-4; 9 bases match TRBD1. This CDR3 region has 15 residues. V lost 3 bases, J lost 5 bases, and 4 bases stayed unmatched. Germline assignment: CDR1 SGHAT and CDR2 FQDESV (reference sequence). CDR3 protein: CASSLDRGENEKLFF. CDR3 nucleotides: TGTGCCAGCAGCTTGGACAGGGGAGAAAATGAAAAACTGTTTTTT. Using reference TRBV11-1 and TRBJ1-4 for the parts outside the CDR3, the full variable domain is EAEVAQSPRYKITEKSQAVAFWCDPISGHATLYWYRQILGQGPELLVQFQDESVVDDSQLPKDRFSAERLKGVDSTLKIQPAELGDSAMYLCASSLDRGENEKLFFGSGTQLSVL.

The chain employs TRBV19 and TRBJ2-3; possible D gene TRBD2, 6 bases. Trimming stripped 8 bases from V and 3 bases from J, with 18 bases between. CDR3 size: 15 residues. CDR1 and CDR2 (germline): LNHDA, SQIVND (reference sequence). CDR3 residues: CASRPGVRGTDTQYF. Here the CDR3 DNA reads TGTGCCAGTCGCCCGGGGGTAAGGGGTACAGATACGCAGTATTTT.

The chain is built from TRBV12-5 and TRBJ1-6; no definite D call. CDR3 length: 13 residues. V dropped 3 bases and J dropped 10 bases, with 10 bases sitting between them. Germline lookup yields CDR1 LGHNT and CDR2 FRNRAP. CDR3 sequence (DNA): TGTGCTAGTGGTTTCGACACCAACTCACCCCTCCACTTT. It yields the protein CASGFDTNSPLHF.

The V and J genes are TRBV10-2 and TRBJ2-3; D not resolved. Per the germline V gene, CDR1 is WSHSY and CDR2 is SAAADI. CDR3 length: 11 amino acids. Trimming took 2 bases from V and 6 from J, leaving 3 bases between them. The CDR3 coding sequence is TGCGCCAGCAGTGAGGTGGATACGCAGTATTTT. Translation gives CASSEVDTQYF.

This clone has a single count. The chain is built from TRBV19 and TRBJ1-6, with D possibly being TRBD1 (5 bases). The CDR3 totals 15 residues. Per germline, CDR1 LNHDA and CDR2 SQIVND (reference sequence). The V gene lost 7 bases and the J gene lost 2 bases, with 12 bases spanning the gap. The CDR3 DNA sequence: TGTGCCAGTACTTCTTCGGGGCCCTATAATTCACCCCTCCACTTT. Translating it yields CASTSSGPYNSPLHF. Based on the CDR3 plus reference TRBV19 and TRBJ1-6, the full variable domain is DGGITQSPKYLFRKEGQNVTLSCEQNLNHDAMYWYRQDPGQGLRLIYYSQIVNDFQKGDIAEGYSVSREKKESFPLTVTSAQKNPTAFYLCASTSSGPYNSPLHFGNGTRLTVT.